This paragraph reports one T cell receptor beta chain. These data come from a study of blood T cells in healthy people across ages. The CDR3 spans 14 residues. The V and J ends lost 7 bases and 4 bases, in that order; junction bases with no gene match: 7. Germline lookup yields CDR1 SQVTM and CDR2 ANQGSEA. A second PCR of about 6 to 11 cycles used a sample-barcoded 5' primer and a J-beta primer mix. MiXCR, applied by TCRdb to the 5' RACE reads, yields one record per CDR3 protein. The repertoire holds 700,000 to 850,000 distinct CDR3 sequences, with approximately 53% as singletons. This sequence was found in an elderly man in good health. The chain is built from TRBV29-1 and TRBJ2-7; 13 nucleotides match TRBD2. The sequenced material came from blood. CDR3 bases: TGCAGCGCCGGGCGGACTAGCGGGAGATACGAGCAGTACTTC. It specifies CSAGRTSGRYEQYF.